This T cell receptor beta chain was profiled in a study of T cells in Graves' hyperthyroidism and ophthalmopathy. The study's findings and limits: Peripheral blood also featured most of the thyroid clonotypes expanded above 0.001.

This clonotype was seen many times. Antigen unknown. Amplified TCR beta CDR3 regions came from RNA transcripts. First-round RT-PCR of the TCR CDR3 relied on the HTBI primer set. TCRdb redid the calling of the multiplex PCR reads with MiXCR, one entry per CDR3 protein. The sample includes hundreds of thousands of distinct CDR3 sequences, around 21% of them seen just once. The receptor comes from a man younger than 45 with Graves' ophthalmopathy. The sample taken for sequencing was blood.

DNA for the CDR3: TGTGCCAGCAGTTCGCTCTCCGGGACAGCCGAAGACAATGAGCAGTTCTTC. This encodes CASSSLSGTAEDNEQFF. This chain joins TRBV27 and TRBJ2-1; 7 nucleotides align to TRBD1. The CDR3 runs to 17 residues. The V gene's germline CDR1 is MNHEY and CDR2 SMNVEV (reference sequence). After removal of 4 bases from V and 5 bases from J, the junction contained 14 bases not matched to a gene.